The clone carrying this TCR beta chain occurred a few times. A much bigger clone sits one base away, suggesting this may be a read error. At the DNA level, this CDR3 is encoded by other sequences in the same sample as well. This CDR3 comprises 14 residues. The germline CDR1 and CDR2 sequences are MNHNS and SASEGT. V was trimmed by 1 base and J by 4 bases, leaving 11 bases between them. This entry belongs to a study of shared clonotypes between healthy human individuals. Sequencing was performed with immunoSEQ multiplex PCR; in TCRdb, only in-frame clones are kept and a portion is missing. The sample contains approximately 640,000 clones, roughly 70% of which appear only once.

Sequenced input: memory CD4+ T cells sorted from blood. Subset here: CD45RA-negative fraction. This chain connects TRBV6-1 to TRBJ2-7; D not resolved. The source of this sequence is a woman younger than 45 in good health. The CDR3 region is CASSEGQDPYEQYF. For the CDR3, the DNA is TGTGCCAGCAGTGAAGGGCAGGACCCTTACGAGCAGTACTTC.